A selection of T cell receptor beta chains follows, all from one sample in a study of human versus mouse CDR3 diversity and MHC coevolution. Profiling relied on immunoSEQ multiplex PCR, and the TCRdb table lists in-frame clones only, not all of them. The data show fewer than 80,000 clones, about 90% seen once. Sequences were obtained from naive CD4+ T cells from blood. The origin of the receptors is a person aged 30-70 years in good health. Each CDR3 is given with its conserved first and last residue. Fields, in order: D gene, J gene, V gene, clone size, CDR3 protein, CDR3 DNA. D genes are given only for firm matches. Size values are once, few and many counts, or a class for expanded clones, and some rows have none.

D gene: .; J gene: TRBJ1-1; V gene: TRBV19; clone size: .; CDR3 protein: CASRQGHTLNTEAFF; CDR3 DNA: TGTGCCAGTCGCCAGGGGCATACCCTCAACACTGAAGCTTTCTTT
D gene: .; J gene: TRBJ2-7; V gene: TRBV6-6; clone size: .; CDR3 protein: CASRLVQGREQYF; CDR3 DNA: TGTGCCAGCAGACTCGTCCAGGGGCGCGAGCAGTACTTC
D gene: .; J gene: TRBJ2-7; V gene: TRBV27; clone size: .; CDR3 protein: CASRPRWGDEQYF; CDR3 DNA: TGTGCCAGCAGGCCGCGTTGGGGGGACGAGCAGTACTTC
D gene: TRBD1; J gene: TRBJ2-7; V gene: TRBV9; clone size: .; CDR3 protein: CASSPVGDRGYEQYF; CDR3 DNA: TGTGCCAGCAGCCCCGTCGGGGACAGGGGGTACGAGCAGTACTTC
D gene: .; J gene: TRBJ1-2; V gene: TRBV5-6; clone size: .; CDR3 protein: CASSLTQASGYTF; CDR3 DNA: TGTGCCAGCAGCTTGACACAGGCTTCGGGCTACACCTTC
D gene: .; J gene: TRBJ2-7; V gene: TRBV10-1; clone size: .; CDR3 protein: CASSEGTQGFYEQYF; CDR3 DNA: TGCGCCAGCAGCGAAGGGACGCAGGGGTTTTACGAGCAGTACTTC
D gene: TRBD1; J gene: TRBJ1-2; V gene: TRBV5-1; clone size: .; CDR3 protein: CASSLGDRLGGGGYTF; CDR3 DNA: TGCGCCAGCAGCTTAGGGGACAGACTTGGTGGCGGGGGCTACACCTTC
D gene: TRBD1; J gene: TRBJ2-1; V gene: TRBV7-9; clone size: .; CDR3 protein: CASSINTGVNEQFF; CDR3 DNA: TGTGCCAGCAGCATTAATACAGGGGTCAATGAGCAGTTCTTC
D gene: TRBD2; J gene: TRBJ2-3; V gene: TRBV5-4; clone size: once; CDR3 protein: CASSPGSGRTDTQYF; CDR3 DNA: TGTGCCAGCAGCCCCGGAAGCGGGAGAACAGATACGCAGTATTTT
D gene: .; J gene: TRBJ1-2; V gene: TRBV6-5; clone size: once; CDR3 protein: CASSGDSYAGYTF; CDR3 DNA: TGTGCCAGCAGTGGCGACAGCTATGCCGGCTACACCTTC
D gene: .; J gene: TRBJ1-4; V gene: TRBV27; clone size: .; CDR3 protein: CASSLLSRGTVEKLFF; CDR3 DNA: TGTGCCAGCAGTTTATTGTCTCGGGGAACAGTAGAAAAACTGTTTTTT
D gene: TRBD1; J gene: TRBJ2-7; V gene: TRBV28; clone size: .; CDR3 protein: CASSFGGLLGQGSHEQYF; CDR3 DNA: TGTGCCAGCAGTTTTGGGGGGCTCCTTGGACAGGGGAGTCACGAGCAGTACTTC
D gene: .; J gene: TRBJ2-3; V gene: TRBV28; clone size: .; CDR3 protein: CASSPPPPGHSTDTQYF; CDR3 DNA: TGTGCCAGCAGTCCCCCCCCACCGGGACATAGCACAGATACGCAGTATTTT
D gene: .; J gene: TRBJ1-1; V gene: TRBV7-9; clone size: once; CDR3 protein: CASSNKGVNTEAFF; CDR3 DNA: TGTGCCAGCAGCAACAAGGGGGTGAACACTGAAGCTTTCTTT
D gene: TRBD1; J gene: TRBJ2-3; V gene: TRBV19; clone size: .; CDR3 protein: CASSIGQGRGTDTQYF; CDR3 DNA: TGTGCCAGTAGTATAGGACAGGGCCGTGGCACAGATACGCAGTATTTT
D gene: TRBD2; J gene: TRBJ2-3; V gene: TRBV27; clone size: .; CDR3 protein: CASSPRTSGASSTDTQYF; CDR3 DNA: TGTGCCAGCAGCCCCAGGACTAGCGGGGCTTCAAGCACAGATACGCAGTATTTT
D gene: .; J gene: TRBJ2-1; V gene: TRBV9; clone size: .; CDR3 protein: CASSASNEQFF; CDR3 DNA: TGTGCCAGCAGCGCCAGCAATGAGCAGTTCTTC
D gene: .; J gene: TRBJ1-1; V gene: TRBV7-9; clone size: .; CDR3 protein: CASTLGGETEAFF; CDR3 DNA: TGTGCCAGCACCCTGGGGGGGGAGACTGAAGCTTTCTTT
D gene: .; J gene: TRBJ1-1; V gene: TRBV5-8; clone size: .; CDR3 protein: CASSLGERNTEAFF; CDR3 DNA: TGTGCCAGCAGCTTGGGGGAGAGGAACACTGAAGCTTTCTTT
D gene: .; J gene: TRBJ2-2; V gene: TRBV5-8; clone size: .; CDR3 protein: CASRRQEAVTNTGELFF; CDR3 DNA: TGTGCCAGCAGACGACAGGAGGCCGTTACGAACACCGGGGAGCTGTTTTTT
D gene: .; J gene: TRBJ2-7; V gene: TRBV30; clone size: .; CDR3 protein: CAWSDFRYEQYF; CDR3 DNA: TGTGCCTGGAGTGACTTTCGCTACGAGCAGTACTTC
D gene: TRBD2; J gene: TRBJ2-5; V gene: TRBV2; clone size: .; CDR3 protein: CASRGLAGTQYF; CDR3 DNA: TGTGCCAGCAGGGGACTAGCGGGGACCCAGTACTTC
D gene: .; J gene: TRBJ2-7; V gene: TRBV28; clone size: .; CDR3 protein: CASSIRYYEQYF; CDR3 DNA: TGTGCCAGCAGTATACGGTACTACGAGCAGTACTTC
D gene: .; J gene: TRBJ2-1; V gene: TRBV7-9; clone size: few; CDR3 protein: CASSELNEQFF; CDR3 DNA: TGTGCCAGCAGCGAACTCAATGAGCAGTTCTTC
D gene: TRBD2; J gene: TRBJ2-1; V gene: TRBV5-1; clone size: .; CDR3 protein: CASSLGLAGDRSYNEQFF; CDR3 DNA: TGCGCCAGCAGCTTAGGACTAGCGGGAGACCGCTCCTACAATGAGCAGTTCTTC
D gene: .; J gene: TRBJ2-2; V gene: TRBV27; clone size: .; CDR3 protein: CASSAHRFSGELFF; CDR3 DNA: TGTGCCAGCAGTGCCCACAGGTTTAGCGGGGAGCTGTTTTTT
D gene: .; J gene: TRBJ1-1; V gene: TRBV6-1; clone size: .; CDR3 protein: CASSESGGLGTEAFF; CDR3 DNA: TGTGCCAGCAGTGAGTCCGGCGGGTTGGGCACTGAAGCTTTCTTT
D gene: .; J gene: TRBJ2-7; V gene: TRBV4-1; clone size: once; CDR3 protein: CASSQGPQQGPTYEQYF; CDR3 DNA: TGCGCCAGCAGCCAAGGGCCCCAGCAGGGTCCTACCTACGAGCAGTACTTC
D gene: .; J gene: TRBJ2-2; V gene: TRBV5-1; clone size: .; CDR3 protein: CASSAGRMSRKNDTGELFF; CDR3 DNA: TGCGCCAGCAGCGCGGGACGTATGAGTCGAAAGAACGACACCGGGGAGCTGTTTTTT
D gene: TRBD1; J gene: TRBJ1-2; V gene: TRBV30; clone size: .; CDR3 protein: CAWSVRTGRGPYGYTF; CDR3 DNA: TGTGCCTGGAGTGTACGGACAGGGAGAGGGCCCTATGGCTACACCTTC
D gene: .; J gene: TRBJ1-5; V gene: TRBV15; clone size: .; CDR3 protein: CATSRDRDTNQPQHF; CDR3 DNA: TGTGCCACCAGCAGAGATCGGGACACCAATCAGCCCCAGCATTTT
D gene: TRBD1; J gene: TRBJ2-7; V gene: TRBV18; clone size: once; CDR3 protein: CASSPRKKGQGPHEQYF; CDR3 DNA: TGTGCCAGCTCACCACGAAAGAAGGGACAGGGTCCCCACGAGCAGTACTTC
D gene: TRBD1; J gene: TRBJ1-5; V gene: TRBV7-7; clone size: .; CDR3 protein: CASSRIDRGEGGNQPQHF; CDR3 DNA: TGTGCCAGCAGCCGGATCGACAGGGGGGAAGGCGGCAATCAGCCCCAGCATTTT
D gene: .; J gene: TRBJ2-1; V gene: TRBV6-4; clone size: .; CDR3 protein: CASSPYTMGGEQFF; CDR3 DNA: TGTGCCAGCAGTCCCTACACTATGGGGGGTGAGCAGTTCTTC
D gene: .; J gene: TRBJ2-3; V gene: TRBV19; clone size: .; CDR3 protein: CASSIAVFTDTQYF; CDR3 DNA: TGTGCCAGTAGTATAGCTGTATTCACAGATACGCAGTATTTT
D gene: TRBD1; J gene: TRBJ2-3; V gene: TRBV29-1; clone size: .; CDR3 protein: CSVGTGGSDTQYF; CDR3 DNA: TGCAGCGTTGGGACAGGTGGGTCAGATACGCAGTATTTT
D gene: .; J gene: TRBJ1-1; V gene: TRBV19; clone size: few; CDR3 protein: CASTSGQHMNTEAFF; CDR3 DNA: .
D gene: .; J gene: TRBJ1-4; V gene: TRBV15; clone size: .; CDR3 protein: CATSPARADEKLFF; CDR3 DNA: TGTGCCACCAGCCCCGCCAGGGCAGATGAAAAACTGTTTTTT
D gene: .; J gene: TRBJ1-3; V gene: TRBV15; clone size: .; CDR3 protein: CATSRSRGTGDTIYF; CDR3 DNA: TGTGCCACCAGCAGGTCTCGCGGGACCGGGGACACCATATATTTT
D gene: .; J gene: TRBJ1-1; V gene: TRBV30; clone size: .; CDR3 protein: CAWAGLEAFF; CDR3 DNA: TGTGCCTGGGCGGGGCTTGAAGCTTTCTTT
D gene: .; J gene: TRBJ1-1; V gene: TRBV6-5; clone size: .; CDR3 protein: CVSQVLENTEAFF; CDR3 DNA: TGTGTCTCCCAGGTATTGGAGAACACTGAAGCTTTCTTT
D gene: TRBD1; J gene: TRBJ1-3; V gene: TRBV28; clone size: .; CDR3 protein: CASSYDRGPEYTIYF; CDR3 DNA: TGTGCCAGCAGCTATGACAGGGGCCCGGAGTACACCATATATTTT
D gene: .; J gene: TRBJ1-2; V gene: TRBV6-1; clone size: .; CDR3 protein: CASSATPGNYGYTF; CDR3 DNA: TGTGCCAGCAGTGCAACCCCGGGGAACTATGGCTACACCTTC
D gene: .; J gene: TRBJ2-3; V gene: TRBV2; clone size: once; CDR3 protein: CASKGVWDTQYF; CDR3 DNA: TGTGCCAGCAAGGGGGTTTGGGATACGCAGTATTTT
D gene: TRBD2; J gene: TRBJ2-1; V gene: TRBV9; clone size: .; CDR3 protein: CASSARPILAGVPHEQFF; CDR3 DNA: TGTGCCAGCAGCGCTAGACCTATTCTAGCGGGAGTCCCTCATGAGCAGTTCTTC
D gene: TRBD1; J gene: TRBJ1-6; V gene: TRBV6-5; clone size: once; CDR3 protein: CASSYSDRGYNSPLHF; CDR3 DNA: TGTGCCAGCAGTTACTCAGACAGGGGCTATAATTCACCCCTCCACTTT
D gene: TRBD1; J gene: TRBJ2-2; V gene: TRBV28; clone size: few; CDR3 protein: CASRSPGQGSGELFF; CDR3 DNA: TGTGCCAGCAGGTCACCGGGACAGGGGTCCGGGGAGCTGTTTTTT
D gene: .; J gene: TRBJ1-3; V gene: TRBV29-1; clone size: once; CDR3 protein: CSAIPLSGNTIYF; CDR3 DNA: TGCAGCGCTATACCGCTCTCTGGAAACACCATATATTTT
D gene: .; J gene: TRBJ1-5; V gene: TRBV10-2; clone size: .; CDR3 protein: CASSGQVLNQPQHF; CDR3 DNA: TGCGCCAGCAGTGGACAGGTGCTCAATCAGCCCCAGCATTTT
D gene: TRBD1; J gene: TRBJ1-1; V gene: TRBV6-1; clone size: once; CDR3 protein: CASSGQGTMNTEAFF; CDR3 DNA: TGTGCCAGCAGTGGACAGGGAACCATGAACACTGAAGCTTTCTTT
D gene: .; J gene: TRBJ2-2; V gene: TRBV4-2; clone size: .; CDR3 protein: CASSPAAGELFF; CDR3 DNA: TGTGCCAGCAGCCCAGCGGCCGGGGAGCTGTTTTTT